The 16 T cell receptor beta chains given below trace back to one sample, sequenced in a study of CD8 T cells in ankylosing spondylitis. TCRdb ran MiXCR on the 5' RACE reads and lists one entry per CDR3 protein. The sample lists fewer than 400,000 distinct CDR3 sequences, over 12% occurring once. Sequenced input: blood, either unsorted or a sorted T cell fraction (not recorded which). All receptors derive from a male donor with ankylosing spondylitis or in good health (not recorded which).

This clonotype has more than one count but fewer than ten. The chain joins TRBV5-1 to TRBJ2-5; D remains ambiguous. Germline V gene sequence: CDR1 SGHRS, CDR2 YFSETQ. Between the trimmed V and J ends, which lost 1 base and 5 bases, there was a span of 9 bases. There are 13 residues in the CDR3. This CDR3 is CASSLQLYETQYF. DNA for the CDR3: TGCGCCAGCAGCTTGCAGCTCTATGAGACCCAGTACTTC.

This clonotype was counted ten times or more. The rearrangement links TRBV5-1 to TRBJ1-1, with D uncertain. The V end was cut by 4 bases, the J end by 0 bases, with 13 bases between. The CDR3 totals 15 residues. Germline CDR1 and CDR2: SGHRS and YFSETQ. The CDR3 is CASSPGGAMNTEAFF. The CDR3 DNA sequence: TGCGCCAGCAGCCCCGGCGGAGCCATGAACACTGAAGCTTTCTTT.

V usage is TRBV7-9 and J usage is TRBJ1-1; possible D gene TRBD1, 5 bases. This CDR3 has 13 amino acids. Trimming cost V 5 bases and J 2 bases, with 9 bases left between them. The germline CDR1 and CDR2 sequences are SEHNR and FQNEAQ (reference sequence). CDR3 in amino acids: CASSTQANTEAFF. DNA of the CDR3: TGTGCCAGCAGCACACAGGCTAACACTGAAGCTTTCTTT. The full variable domain, rest sourced from reference TRBV7-9 and TRBJ1-1, is DTGVSQNPRHKITKRGQNVTFRCDPISEHNRLYWYRQTLGQGPEFLTYFQNEAQLEKSRLLSDRFSAERPKGSFSTLEIQRTEQGDSAMYLCASSTQANTEAFFGQGTRLTVV.

The sample holds a few counts of this clonotype. The CDR3: CASSLTGARPQHF. The DNA for the CDR3 is TGTGCCAGCAGTTTAACGGGGGCTCGACCCCAGCATTTT. The V and J genes are TRBV12-3 or TRBV12-4 and TRBJ1-5, with TRBD1 as a possible D gene (6 bases). V shed 2 bases and J shed 10 bases, with 12 bases lying between them. This CDR3 has 13 amino acids.

This clonotype has just a few counts. V and J are TRBV7-9 and TRBJ2-5, with a tentative D call TRBD1 (6 bases). Germline loops: CDR1 SEHNR, CDR2 FQNEAQ (reference sequence). V was clipped by 8 bases and J by 7 bases, with 20 bases between them. This CDR3 spans 14 amino acids. The CDR3 here is CASGSAGDSGTQYF. The CDR3 DNA sequence: TGTGCCAGCGGGTCGGCAGGGGATAGTGGGACCCAGTACTTC.

This clonotype was seen more than once but under ten times. The CDR3 DNA follows: TGTGCCAGCAGCCAATCCGTAGGGCGGTCCCGGGATGGCTACACCTTC. Its protein is CASSQSVGRSRDGYTF. This chain joins TRBV27 and TRBJ1-2; no definite D call. CDR3 length: 16 amino acids. CDR1 is MNHEY and CDR2 is SMNVEV in the germline V gene (reference sequence). Trimming took off 6 bases at V and 6 bases at J, with 23 bases between the two ends.

This clonotype was detected only a few times. The gene calls are TRBV11-2 and TRBJ2-7; TRBD2 aligns across 11 bases. Trimming cost V 3 bases and J 0 bases; bases outside gene matches: 10. CDR3 length: 18 residues. The germline V gene encodes CDR1 SGHAT and CDR2 FQNNGV. The CDR3 coding sequence is TGTGCCAGCAGCTTTATCACTAGCGGGAGCTCAAGCTCCTACGAGCAGTACTTC. It yields the protein CASSFITSGSSSSYEQYF.

The rearrangement uses TRBV20-1 and TRBJ2-1; 8 nucleotides line up with TRBD1. V lost 3 bases and J lost 3; bases outside the gene matches: 4. The CDR3 length is 14 residues. Per the germline V gene, CDR1 is DFQATT and CDR2 is SNEGSKA (reference sequence). CDR3 sequence reads: CSASSGQGYNEQFF. CDR3 in DNA: TGCAGTGCTAGTTCTGGACAGGGCTACAATGAGCAGTTCTTC.

V and J are TRBV5-6 and TRBJ1-1, with D unclear. The CDR3 covers 16 residues. Deletions cut 0 bases from V and 0 bases from J, with 12 bases between. Germline V gene sequence: CDR1 SGHDT, CDR2 YYEEEE. The chain's CDR3 is CASSLDRVVVNTEAFF. CDR3 nucleotides: TGTGCCAGCAGCTTGGATCGGGTAGTTGTGAACACTGAAGCTTTCTTT.

The V call is TRBV27, the J call TRBJ1-1; TRBD1 matches at 7 bases. Germline CDR1 is MNHEY and CDR2 is SMNVEV (reference sequence). Trimming removed 4 bases from V and 14 bases from J; junction bases left unmatched: 19. The CDR3 length is 15 residues. The CDR3 nucleotides are TGTGCCAGCAGTTCCCCCGGGACAGCCAAGACCGCTCCCTTCTTT. Translated, it gives CASSSPGTAKTAPFF.

A few counts support this clonotype. V is TRBV7-8 and J is TRBJ1-1; TRBD1 matches 8 bases. The CDR3 loop spans 15 amino acids. Germline V gene sequence: CDR1 SGHVS, CDR2 FQNEAQ. Germline trimming cut 6 bases from V and 2 bases from J; bases unmatched to any gene: 8. CDR3 region: CASRFGQGANTEAFF. The CDR3 DNA sequence: TGTGCCAGCAGATTTGGTCAGGGGGCCAACACTGAAGCTTTCTTT.

This clonotype was seen repeatedly, ten times or more. The rearrangement joins TRBV7-2 to TRBJ1-2; no clear D. Germline lookup yields CDR1 SGHTA and CDR2 FQGNSA. The CDR3 is made up of 14 amino acids. Trimming left V 4 bases short and J 6 bases short, with 15 bases between. CDR3 sequence reads: CASSSTRWVNGYTF. The DNA of the CDR3 is TGTGCCAGCAGCTCCACCCGTTGGGTAAATGGCTACACCTTC.

This chain connects TRBV20-1 to TRBJ2-3; no clear D. The germline gives CDR1 DFQATT, CDR2 SNEGSKA (reference sequence). Between the trimmed V and J ends, which lost 3 bases and 7 bases, there was a span of 17 bases. This CDR3 contains 14 residues. The CDR3: CSARRQKKTYTQYF. The CDR3 DNA sequence: TGCAGTGCTAGGCGGCAGAAAAAAACTTATACGCAGTATTTT.

This rearrangement joins TRBV25-1 to TRBJ2-2; D not resolved. CDR1 and CDR2 (germline): MGHDK, SYGVNS. V was clipped by 1 base and J by 1 base, with 7 bases between them. CDR3 size: 15 residues. The CDR3 DNA reads as TGTGCCAGCAGTGAATCACAGAGGAACACCGGGGAGCTGTTTTTT. Translating it yields CASSESQRNTGELFF.

V usage is TRBV6-2 or TRBV6-3 and J usage is TRBJ2-1, with D possibly TRBD2 on 7 matching bases. This CDR3 has 18 residues. V was shortened by 6 bases and J by 4 bases, with 25 bases between the two germline ends. Looked up from germline, CDR1 is MNHEY and CDR2 is SVGEGT. The CDR3 DNA is TGTGCCAGCAGCGCCTTCCGGGTGGGGCGGGGGCTTTACAATGAGCAGTTCTTC. This encodes CASSAFRVGRGLYNEQFF.

The rearrangement joins TRBV5-6 to TRBJ1-2; D is perhaps TRBD1 (6 bases). The CDR3 length is 14 residues. The V end lost 5 bases, the J end lost 4 bases, and 15 bases lay between the germline ends. Per germline, CDR1 SGHDT and CDR2 YYEEEE. The DNA of the CDR3 is TGTGCCAGCAGTCGCCGGGGGGCCCGCTATGGCTACACCTTC. Its translation is CASSRRGARYGYTF. Full variable domain (rest looked up from reference TRBV5-6 and TRBJ1-2): DAGVTQSPTHLIKTRGQQVTLRCSPKSGHDTVSWYQQALGQGPQFIFQYYEEEERQRGNFPDRFSGHQFPNYSSELNVNALLLGDSALYLCASSRRGARYGYTFGSGTRLTVV.